This TCR beta chain was obtained from a study of cytomegalovirus exposure and HLA in healthy donors. Trimming removed 5 bases from V and 2 bases from J, with 3 bases in between. In germline, CDR1 is SGHTA, CDR2 FQGNSA. This CDR3 region has 11 residues. With 60 Vbeta and 13 Jbeta primers, the PCR was carried out. Profiled with immunoSEQ multiplex PCR; TCRdb holds only in-frame clones, not every one. The table lists some 38,000 clones, 53% of them singletons. General study points: Presence/absence analyses rested on an assumption that sequencing depth was roughly uniform across donors. Reported performance of the classifier showed diagnosis of cytomegalovirus status with high specificity and sensitivity. A missense DCLRE1C variant was associated with V- and J-gene trimming of TCR beta chains in a later analysis, and an independent cohort replicated the association.

This clone occurred a few times. Its specificity is unknown. This sample includes further DNA sequences coding for the same CDR3. This TCR derives from a middle-aged woman in good health and CMV-seropositive. The V and J genes are TRBV7-2 and TRBJ2-5; D uncertain. Sequencing was carried out using PBMCs. CDR3 DNA sequence: TGTGCCAGCAGCCTGCAAGAGACCCAGTACTTC. Translation gives CASSLQETQYF.